Sequencing of this T cell receptor beta chain was carried out in a study of blood T cell repertoires in COVID-19 (dated by TCRdb to 2018 to 2021). In the study overall: Samples from collaborators originated in the United States, Italy and Spain and spanned both the acute and convalescent phases of COVID-19. The samples were drawn from two sources: the first 160 participants of the ongoing ImmuneRACE study, and fewer than 1,500 subjects contributed by 6 global collaborators. Subjects who had been exposed to COVID-19, were actively infected with it, or had recovered from it provided the deeply sampled blood TCRbeta repertoires that made up the dataset. A de-identified subject ID, COVID-19 status, age in years and sex were almost always included in the sample metadata. The repertoires were made available in a free public database intended to serve as a resource for research on the immune response to SARS-CoV-2. HLA class I and class II types, where available, came from metadata supplied by the sample provider rather than from assay-based typing. The material from the prospective study consisted of cDNA or gDNA derived from T cells, B-cell-depleted T cells, or PBMCs. Findings and caveats that apply to the study as a whole: The quantity of clinical and demographic metadata differed by source and by participant and was supplied without curation.

The CDR3 goes from the cysteine to the phenylalanine over 14 residues. Only the CDR3 DNA stays, 42 bases, in frame from base 1. V is reduced by 2 bases and J by 6 bases, leaving a spacing of 8 bases between them. CDR1 and CDR2, per the germline V gene (reference sequence), are MNHEY and SMNVEV. Collaborating institutions collected whole blood in K2EDTA tubes following their own protocols. Collaborator samples were shipped for TCRbeta analysis as frozen whole blood, isolated PBMCs, or DNA extracted from either sample type. To note about this clone: Which antigen it targets is not known. Per-base qualities were not stored, and no clone one base away is much larger.

The immunoSEQ Assay, a bias-controlled multiplex PCR, was used to amplify TCRbeta CDR3 regions from genomic DNA. As for how the authors treated the data: Within the assay, amplification of reference gene primers was used to estimate how many nucleated cells each sample contained. Sequence reads were collapsed and filtered to measure the absolute abundance of every unique TCRbeta CDR3 rearrangement. For each sample, productive Simpson clonality was calculated as the square root of Simpson's diversity index over productive rearrangements. The source is immuneACCESS, and TCRdb retained only in-frame sequences with V and J called. Part of the clones is not carried over; for the studies checked, unresolved V genes explain less than half of this, and the remainder is unexplained. Clone size and V and J calls were adopted from that table, with D and trimming inferred from the DNA. Here the sample has 65,000 to 85,000 clones; around 90% occur a single time. The top ten clones comprise more than 2% of the sample.

The chain was built from TRBV27 and TRBJ1-6; a confident D gene designation cannot be given. The source of this sequence is a human donor in a cohort sampled during active COVID-19. Sample: peripheral blood. The DNA is TGTGCCAGCAGTTTACACAGCCTTAATTCACCCCTCCACTTT. Its translation reads: CASSLHSLNSPLHF.